The clone carrying this T cell receptor (beta chain) was counted once. This entry comes from a study of sequential checkpoint blockade in melanoma. Turning to the study itself: Patients were randomized 1:1 to nivolumab-then-ipilimumab or ipilimumab-then-nivolumab first-line.

Clones were sequenced by immunoSEQ multiplex PCR, and TCRdb holds only the in-frame ones, with some missing. The sample lists some 12,000 clones; nearly 80% were seen once. Treatment given: randomized to nivolumab then ipilimumab (arm A) or the reverse (arm B). The receptor comes from a human donor with melanoma. The material sequenced was CD8+ T cells sorted from blood (inferred from file names), taken from a patient given nivolumab and ipilimumab in sequence.

The CDR3: CASSSRGMNTEAFF. The CDR3 DNA sequence: TGTGCCAGTAGTAGTAGGGGTATGAACACTGAAGCTTTCTTT. This chain connects TRBV19 to TRBJ1-1; D may be TRBD1 (5 bases). This CDR3 is built from 14 residues. The V gene's germline CDR1 is LNHDA and CDR2 SQIVND (reference sequence). With 4 bases removed from V and 0 bases from J, the gap between germline ends came to 9 bases.